Listed below are T cell receptor beta chains from one sample, sequenced in a study of PD-1 blockade in classical Hodgkin lymphoma. Sequencing used immunoSEQ multiplex PCR; TCRdb keeps in-frame clones, though not all of them. The sample yields fewer than 65,000 clones, around 87% seen once. This specimen consisted of peripheral blood mononuclear cells (PBMCs), obtained at baseline. The receptors derive from a human donor with classical Hodgkin lymphoma. Each CDR3 is given with its conserved first and last residue. A D gene is named only where the DNA matches it firmly. Clone size appears in some rows only: once, few, many, or a class for an expanded clone.

>.|.|TRBJ1-2|TRBV5-4
CASSLGTVYGYTF
TGTGCCAGCAGCTTAGGGACGGTCTATGGCTACACCTTC
>.|TRBD1|TRBJ1-1|TRBV6-1
CASSSSTGGTEAFF
TGTGCCAGCAGTTCCTCAACAGGGGGCACTGAAGCTTTCTTT
>.|.|TRBJ2-1|TRBV29-1
CSVEESSYNEQFF
TGCAGCGTTGAGGAGAGCTCCTACAATGAGCAGTTCTTC
>.|TRBD1|TRBJ2-7|TRBV5-4
CASSSPGQGLYEQYF
TGTGCCAGCAGCTCACCGGGACAGGGGTTGTACGAGCAGTACTTC
>.|.|TRBJ1-5|TRBV11-2
CASSVQGHQPQHF
TGTGCCAGCAGCGTACAGGGTCATCAGCCCCAGCATTTT
>.|.|TRBJ2-3|TRBV27
CASSQGRGTDTQYF
TGTGCCAGCAGTCAGGGGAGAGGCACAGATACGCAGTATTTT
>.|.|TRBJ1-2|TRBV6-1
CASSLSDIGYTF
TGTGCCAGCAGTCTCTCGGACATTGGCTACACCTTC
>.|.|TRBJ1-2|TRBV21-1
CASSPGGQNYGYTF
TGTGCCAGCAGTCCCGGAGGGCAGAACTATGGCTACACCTTC
>.|.|TRBJ1-5|TRBV11-3
CASTSGLPQGWPQHF
TGTGCCAGCACCTCAGGACTGCCGCAAGGTTGGCCCCAGCATTTT
>.|.|TRBJ1-6|TRBV6-5
CASNTNNSPLHF
TGTGCCAGCAATACAAATAATTCACCCCTCCACTTT
>once|.|TRBJ1-2|TRBV7-9
CASEAGVYGYTF
TGTGCCAGCGAGGCGGGAGTCTATGGCTACACCTTC
>.|.|TRBJ1-1|TRBV7-2
CASSPKRGTEAFF
TGTGCCAGCAGCCCTAAGAGGGGCACTGAAGCTTTCTTT
>.|TRBD1|TRBJ2-4|TRBV19
CASSQQRQGKENF
TGTGCCAGTAGTCAACAACGACAGGGTAAGGAGAACTTC
>few|.|TRBJ1-2|TRBV7-3
CASSLWYGYTF
TGTGCCAGCAGCCTGTGGTATGGCTACACCTTC
>.|.|TRBJ1-2|TRBV7-2
CASSPTSRGGGYTF
TGTGCCAGCAGCCCAACCTCCCGAGGGGGAGGCTACACCTTC
>.|.|TRBJ2-3|TRBV11-1
CASSFPSVGGPADTQYF
TGTGCCAGCAGCTTTCCAAGTGTGGGGGGGCCCGCAGATACGCAGTATTTT
>few|.|TRBJ2-7|TRBV12-5
CASGTGQFFSYEQYF
TGTGCTAGTGGTACTGGACAGTTCTTTTCCTACGAGCAGTACTTC
>.|.|TRBJ2-3|TRBV18
CASSPFAASDTQYF
TGTGCCAGCTCACCCTTCGCGGCGTCAGATACGCAGTATTTT
>.|TRBD1|TRBJ2-3|TRBV9
CASSATGAFTDTQYF
TGTGCCAGCAGCGCCACAGGGGCTTTCACAGATACGCAGTATTTT
>.|.|TRBJ1-1|TRBV6-5
CASSYGSEAFF
TGTGCCAGCAGTTACGGGTCTGAAGCTTTCTTT
>.|.|TRBJ1-3|TRBV5-8
CASSPLGGNTIYF
TGTGCCAGCAGCCCTTTGGGTGGAAACACCATATATTTT
>.|.|TRBJ1-3|TRBV4-1
CASSQGGAAGNTIYF
TGCGCCAGCAGCCAAGGTGGGGCGGCGGGAAACACCATATATTTT
>.|TRBD1|TRBJ2-3|TRBV6-5
CASSYQGADTQYF
TGTGCCAGCAGTTACCAGGGGGCAGATACGCAGTATTTT
>.|.|TRBJ1-5|TRBV2
CASSEGGRRNNQPQHF
TGTGCCAGCAGTGAAGGAGGCCGGAGGAACAATCAGCCCCAGCATTTT
>.|TRBD2|TRBJ2-2|TRBV7-6
CASSNALAANTGELFF
TGTGCCAGCAGCAATGCCCTAGCGGCGAACACCGGGGAGCTGTTTTTT
>.|.|TRBJ2-2|TRBV7-2
CASGTLNTGELFF
TGTGCCAGCGGGACCCTGAACACCGGGGAGCTGTTTTTT
>.|.|TRBJ1-1|TRBV12-5
CASGRGGSFMNTEAFF
TGTGCTAGTGGTAGGGGGGGGTCCTTTATGAACACTGAAGCTTTCTTT
>.|.|TRBJ1-2|TRBV7-9
CASSLGVSNYGYTF
TGTGCCAGCAGCTTAGGTGTTTCTAACTATGGCTACACCTTC
>.|.|TRBJ1-4|TRBV4-1
CASSQDKWQATNEKLFF
TGCGCCAGCAGCCAAGATAAGTGGCAGGCAACTAATGAAAAACTGTTTTTT
>.|.|TRBJ2-7|TRBV7-9
CASSSTEAYEQYF
TGTGCCAGCAGCTCAACAGAGGCCTACGAGCAGTACTTC
>once|TRBD2|TRBJ2-2|TRBV5-8
CASSLSGGYTGELFF
TGTGCCAGCAGCTTGAGCGGGGGGTACACCGGGGAGCTGTTTTTT
>.|.|TRBJ2-7|TRBV18
CASSPLVHEQYF
TGTGCCAGCTCACCACTCGTCCACGAGCAGTACTTC
>once|TRBD2|TRBJ2-3|TRBV18
CASSPVTGTKTDTQYF
TGTGCCAGCTCACCGGTGACCGGGACTAAGACAGATACGCAGTATTTT
>.|.|TRBJ1-2|TRBV7-9
CASSFPAPYGYTF
TGTGCCAGCAGCTTCCCTGCCCCCTATGGCTACACCTTC
>.|.|TRBJ2-2|TRBV5-1
CASSIQGGGTGELFF
TGCGCCAGCAGCATCCAGGGAGGAGGAACCGGGGAGCTGTTTTTT
>.|.|TRBJ2-6|TRBV27
CASRKKGGGPGANVLTF
TGTGCCAGCAGAAAAAAAGGAGGTGGGCCAGGGGCCAACGTCCTGACTTTC
>medium-sized|TRBD1|TRBJ1-2|TRBV27
CASSSHRGLGEGGYTF
TGTGCCAGCAGTTCGCACAGGGGGCTCGGGGAAGGTGGCTACACCTTC
>once|.|TRBJ1-2|TRBV6-9
CASSYGAGYTF
TGTGCCAGCAGTTACGGGGCAGGCTACACCTTC
>.|TRBD2|TRBJ2-7|TRBV25-1
CASKRAGGDPYEQYF
TGTGCCAGCAAAAGGGCCGGGGGGGACCCCTACGAGCAGTACTTC
>.|.|TRBJ1-1|TRBV20-1
CSAGVTEAFF
TGCAGTGCCGGGGTCACTGAAGCTTTCTTT
>.|.|TRBJ2-7|TRBV6-5
CASSYSSSYEQYF
TGTGCCAGCAGTTACTCCAGCAGCTACGAGCAGTACTTC
>.|.|TRBJ2-1|TRBV19
CASERTGRDNEQFF
TGTGCCAGTGAAAGGACAGGGAGGGACAATGAGCAGTTCTTC
>.|.|TRBJ1-4|TRBV25-1
CASSPGFPNEKLFF
TGTGCCAGCAGCCCGGGGTTTCCTAATGAAAAACTGTTTTTT
>.|TRBD2|TRBJ2-5|TRBV11-2
CASSPLSGGTRETQYF
TGTGCCAGCAGCCCTTTAAGCGGGGGGACCCGGGAGACCCAGTACTTC
>.|.|TRBJ2-7|TRBV7-2
CASSPTRDTAYEQYF
TGTGCCAGCAGCCCTACACGGGACACAGCCTACGAGCAGTACTTC
>.|.|TRBJ2-7|TRBV6-5
CASSYDRSYEQYF
TGTGCCAGCAGCTACGACAGATCCTACGAGCAGTACTTC
>.|TRBD2|TRBJ2-1|TRBV7-3
CASSPDSGTSPYNEQFF
TGTGCCAGCAGCCCCGATTCCGGGACTAGCCCCTACAATGAGCAGTTCTTC
>.|TRBD1|TRBJ2-5|TRBV6-1
CASSGDLQGQLETQYF
TGTGCCAGCAGTGGTGATCTACAGGGGCAATTGGAGACCCAGTACTTC
>.|.|TRBJ1-1|TRBV7-2
CASSLAGRKNTEAFF
TGTGCCAGCAGCTTAGCGGGCAGAAAGAACACTGAAGCTTTCTTT
>.|.|TRBJ2-1|TRBV5-1
CASSWGANYNEQFF
TGCGCCAGCAGCTGGGGGGCCAACTACAATGAGCAGTTCTTC
>once|TRBD2|TRBJ2-7|TRBV19
CASGLSASGAYEQYF
TGTGCCAGTGGACTGAGCGCTAGCGGGGCCTACGAGCAGTACTTC
>.|.|TRBJ2-3|TRBV7-8
CASSLVLSTDTQYF
TGTGCCAGCAGCTTAGTACTAAGCACAGATACGCAGTATTTT
>.|.|TRBJ1-1|TRBV5-1
CASSLQNMNTEAFF
TGCGCCAGCAGCTTACAGAACATGAACACTGAAGCTTTCTTT
>.|.|TRBJ1-2|TRBV30
CAWSATGHRGYTF
TGTGCCTGGAGTGCGACAGGCCACCGGGGCTACACCTTC
>.|TRBD1|TRBJ2-7|TRBV6-5
CASSSGTGLYEQYF
TGTGCCAGCAGCTCCGGGACAGGGCTCTACGAGCAGTACTTC
>.|TRBD2|TRBJ2-3|TRBV5-1
CASSYSGGDTDTQYF
TGCGCCAGCAGCTATAGCGGGGGAGACACAGATACGCAGTATTTT
>.|.|TRBJ2-1|TRBV6-6
CASSYSHEQFF
TGTGCCAGCAGTTACTCCCATGAGCAGTTCTTC
>.|.|TRBJ1-2|TRBV27
CASSQSTRGYIF
TGTGCCAGCAGTCAGTCGACACGTGGCTACATCTTC
>.|.|TRBJ2-5|TRBV10-3
CAIRGQSGKKTQYF
TGTGCCATCAGAGGACAGAGCGGAAAAAAGACCCAGTACTTC
>.|.|TRBJ1-6|TRBV27
CASSLQAYNSPLHF
TGTGCCAGCAGTCTGCAGGCCTATAATTCACCCCTCCACTTT